The 21 T cell receptor beta chains listed next were all sequenced from one sample in a study of memory CD4+ T cells and cytomegalovirus serostatus. Single viable CD3+CD4+CD8-CD45RO+ cells were sorted as the memory CD4+ T cells. Only in-frame clones appear in the TCRdb table, and some are missing; sequencing was by immunoSEQ multiplex PCR. The sample carries 50,000 to 75,000 clones, approximately 85% recorded once. Sequences were obtained from memory CD4+ T cells from blood. These receptors originate from an adult in good health and CMV-seronegative.

The chain is built from TRBV30 and TRBJ2-7; 8 nucleotides align to TRBD1. The CDR3 is 14 amino acids. V was pared by 4 bases and J by 1 base, with 6 bases of the junction left unmatched. Germline CDR1 is GTSNPN and CDR2 is SVGIG (reference sequence). The DNA of the CDR3 is TGTGCCTGGAACCGGGACAGGAGGTCCTACGAGCAGTACTTC. Translating gives CAWNRDRRSYEQYF.

This chain joins TRBV2 and TRBJ2-4; 7 bases are a match to TRBD1. Germline-derived CDR1 and CDR2 are SNHLY and FYNNEI. The CDR3 is made up of 15 amino acids. Trimming cost V 5 bases and J 6 bases; bases outside gene matches: 10. CDR3 amino acids: CASSTAPGQPNIQYF. Here the CDR3 DNA reads TGTGCCAGCAGTACAGCGCCGGGACAGCCAAACATTCAGTACTTC.

This rearrangement joins TRBV28 to TRBJ1-1; weak D call: TRBD1 (5 bases). The V end lost 10 bases, the J end lost 2 bases, and 11 bases lay between the germline ends. The CDR3 is 12 residues long. In germline, CDR1 is MDHEN, CDR2 SYDVKM. DNA of the CDR3: TGTGCCATCGGGGGGGGAAACACTGAAGCTTTCTTT. Its translation: CAIGGGNTEAFF.

The table lists this clone with a few counts. The rearrangement links TRBV7-8 to TRBJ2-4; 11 bases are a match to TRBD1. This CDR3 spans 18 amino acids. Germline values: CDR1 SGHVS, CDR2 FQNEAQ. V trimming: 1 base; J trimming: 7 bases; junction bases outside the gene matches: 12. This chain's CDR3 is CASSLVGWDRGKFNIQYF. The CDR3 nucleotides read TGTGCCAGCAGCTTAGTCGGCTGGGACAGGGGGAAGTTTAACATTCAGTACTTC.

The V and J genes are TRBV9 and TRBJ2-1; 9 bases map to TRBD2. Germline CDR1 is SGDLS and CDR2 is YYNGEE. J gave up 4 bases and V 4 bases, and 3 bases lay outside the gene matches. This CDR3 has 14 residues. The CDR3 DNA follows: TGTGCCAGCAGCCGGCTAGCGGGGTACAATGAGCAGTTCTTC. It codes for CASSRLAGYNEQFF.

This sequence joins TRBV7-4 and TRBJ2-7; D may be TRBD2 (6 bases). V lost 7 bases and J lost 2, with 21 bases in between. This CDR3 has 16 amino acids. Per germline, CDR1 SGHVT and CDR2 SQSDAQ. CDR3 bases: TGTGCCAGCACCACCCCCGGGGGAACCCTTACCTACGAGCAGTACTTC. Its protein is CASTTPGGTLTYEQYF.

The chain has TRBV19 and TRBJ1-3, with D perhaps matching TRBD1 (5 bases). Trimming took 6 bases from V and 0 from J, leaving 12 bases between them. Looked up from germline, CDR1 is LNHDA and CDR2 is SQIVND (reference sequence). The CDR3 runs to 15 residues. CDR3 sequence: CASSSMGGSGNTIYF. For the CDR3, the DNA is TGTGCCAGTAGCTCGATGGGGGGCTCTGGAAACACCATATATTTT.

Only one count was recorded for this clone. This rearrangement joins TRBV19 to TRBJ1-4, with TRBD1 as a possible D gene (6 bases). This CDR3 contains 16 residues. Looked up from germline, CDR1 is LNHDA and CDR2 is SQIVND (reference sequence). The V gene lost 5 bases and the J gene lost 10 bases, with 23 bases spanning the gap. The CDR3 DNA reads TGTGCCAGTAGTCCCCAAAAGACAGGAACCAGTGGAAAACTGTTTTTT. Its translation: CASSPQKTGTSGKLFF.

The chain joins TRBV27 to TRBJ1-1, with D uncertain. This CDR3 comprises 14 residues. Germline loops: CDR1 MNHEY, CDR2 SMNVEV (reference sequence). Deletions cut 5 bases from V and 5 bases from J, with 15 bases between. CDR3 in DNA: TGTGCCAGCAGTCCCGGGGTCTGGAGGACTGAAGCTTTCTTT. It yields the protein CASSPGVWRTEAFF.

The rearrangement links TRBV6-5 to TRBJ2-7; possibly TRBD2 for D (5 bases). There are 16 residues in the CDR3. With 4 bases removed from V and 0 bases from J, the gap between germline ends came to 16 bases. Germline CDR1 and CDR2: MNHEY and SVGAGI. The CDR3: CASSSVARPSSYEQYF. The CDR3 coding sequence is TGTGCCAGCAGTTCCGTAGCGCGGCCTAGCTCCTACGAGCAGTACTTC.

This clone appeared once. The chain couples TRBV5-1 to TRBJ1-1, with a weak D call TRBD1 (5 bases). Germline CDR1 and CDR2: SGHRS and YFSETQ. V was trimmed by 2 bases and J by 0 bases, leaving 11 bases between them. The CDR3 is 15 amino acids. In DNA, the CDR3 is TGCGCCAGCAGCTTAGGGGACGTTTTGAACACTGAAGCTTTCTTT. Encoded protein: CASSLGDVLNTEAFF.

This chain connects TRBV25-1 to TRBJ1-5; D unclear. Trimming stripped 4 bases from V and 2 bases from J, with 9 bases between. The CDR3 is made up of 14 amino acids. Germline CDR1 reads MGHDK; CDR2 reads SYGVNS. In DNA form, the CDR3 reads TGTGCCAGCAGTGCTGTAGGCGGCAATCAGCCCCAGCATTTT. As protein: CASSAVGGNQPQHF.

This clone was seen a handful of times. At one of its ends the junction is not consistent with the germline gene, which may arise from a read error. The chain recombines TRBV16 with TRBJ2-3; D remains unclear. The CDR3 has 13 residues. Germline loops: CDR1 KGHSY, CDR2 FQNENV. CDR3 loop: CASSQSAADTRYF. CDR3 DNA sequence: TGTGCCAGCAGCCAATCGGCAGCCGATACGCGGTATTTT. Complete variable domain (other parts from reference TRBV16 and TRBJ2-3): GEEVAQTPKHLVRGEGQKAKLYCAPIKGHSYVFWYQQVLKNEFKFLISFQNENVFDETGMPKERFSAKCLPNSPCSLEIQATKLEDSAVYFCASSQSAADTRYFGPGTRLTVL.

The chain has TRBV9 and TRBJ1-2; D is possibly TRBD1 (6 bases). This CDR3 has 13 residues. V was trimmed by 3 bases and J by 8 bases, leaving 14 bases between them. CDR1 and CDR2 from the germline V gene are SGDLS and YYNGEE. CDR3 DNA: TGTGCCAGCAGCGCCGGAGACAGGCGCGGCTACACCTTC. It specifies CASSAGDRRGYTF. The full variable domain, completed using reference TRBV9 and TRBJ1-2, is DSGVTQTPKHLITATGQRVTLRCSPRSGDLSVYWYQQSLDQGLQFLIQYYNGEERAKGNILERFSAQQFPDLHSELNLSSLELGDSALYFCASSAGDRRGYTFGSGTRLTVV.

The chain couples TRBV2 to TRBJ2-3; TRBD2 matches at 15 bases. The CDR3 loop spans 17 amino acids. Trimming cost V 6 bases and J 4 bases; bases outside gene matches: 8. Germline assignment: CDR1 SNHLY and CDR2 FYNNEI. CDR3 nucleotides: TGTGCCAGCAGAGCCATAGGGACTAGCGGGAGGTCAGATACGCAGTATTTT. Its translation: CASRAIGTSGRSDTQYF.

This sequence joins TRBV5-4 and TRBJ2-5, with a weak D call TRBD2 (5 bases). The V gene's germline CDR1 is SGHNT and CDR2 YYREEE (reference sequence). CDR3 length equals 14 residues. V was shortened by 1 base and J by 1 base, with 8 bases between the two germline ends. Here the CDR3 reads CASSLSGSQETQYF. The CDR3 coding sequence is TGTGCCAGCAGCTTGTCGGGATCCCAAGAGACCCAGTACTTC.

V is TRBV5-1 and J is TRBJ2-1; no firm D call. Germline CDR1 and CDR2: SGHRS and YFSETQ. With 3 bases removed from V and 0 bases from J, the gap between germline ends came to 10 bases. CDR3 size: 15 residues. Written as DNA, the CDR3 is TGCGCCAGCAGCTCTGGACGGTCCTCCTACAATGAGCAGTTCTTC. It translates to CASSSGRSSYNEQFF.

The chain has TRBV5-1 and TRBJ1-1, with 12 bases aligning to TRBD1. Losses at the gene ends were 0 bases for V and 5 bases for J; bases not matched to a gene: 11. Germline CDR1 and CDR2: SGHRS and YFSETQ. The length of the CDR3 is 18 residues. The CDR3 sequence is CASSLAFRDRGPRTEAFF. CDR3 nucleotide sequence: TGCGCCAGCAGCTTGGCCTTCCGGGACAGGGGGCCTAGGACTGAAGCTTTCTTT.

This chain joins TRBV23-1 and TRBJ1-2, with D possibly being TRBD1 (6 bases). TRBV23-1 is identified as an open reading frame with a role that is uncertain. V was pared by 6 bases and J by 7 bases, with 12 bases between. There are 12 residues in the CDR3. The CDR3 sequence: CASRDDRPGYTF. The CDR3 nucleotides read TGCGCCAGCAGGGACGACAGGCCTGGCTACACCTTC.

The chain carries TRBV7-9 and TRBJ2-1; D might be TRBD1 or TRBD2, each matching 6 bases. Per the germline V gene, CDR1 is SEHNR and CDR2 is FQNEAQ (reference sequence). The CDR3 consists of 13 residues. With 2 bases removed from V and 10 bases from J, the gap between germline ends came to 12 bases. Written as DNA, the CDR3 is TGTGCCAGCAGCTTATATATAGGGGGGGAGCAGTTCTTC. It encodes CASSLYIGGEQFF.

To note about this clone: The DNA is left out, because the CDR3 cannot be placed on it with certainty; the CDR3 is given as TCRdb lists it. This chain joins TRBV2 and TRBJ1-4. Germline-derived CDR1 and CDR2 are SNHLY and FYNNEI. The CDR3 length is 14 residues, termini included. CDR3 sequence: CASILDRVNEKLFF.